The T cell receptor beta chain described here comes from a study of blood T cell repertoires in COVID-19. Study at large: COVID-19 samples, acute and convalescent, were from the United States, Italy and Spain.

Trimming removed 7 bases from V and 6 bases from J, with 18 bases in between. The CDR3 loop spans 13 amino acids. Per the germline V gene, CDR1 is SQVTM and CDR2 is ANQGSEA. Cohort placement rested on clinical history that participants reported themselves. Authors' analysis steps: Reference gene primers were amplified, and this amplification served to estimate nucleated cell counts. Sequencing used immunoSEQ multiplex PCR; TCRdb keeps in-frame clones, though not all of them. That table furnishes V, J and clone size, whereas the DNA furnished D and trimming. The table includes around 420,000 clones, 70% to 90% detected once.

The chain joins TRBV29-1 to TRBJ1-2, with D possibly TRBD1 on 6 matching bases. Sequencing was done on a sample of PBMCs or T cells enriched from blood (not recorded which). The sequence came from a woman aged 40 to 55 with acute COVID-19. The CDR3 spells CSGGESGHHGYTF. For the CDR3, the DNA is TGCAGCGGGGGGGAATCGGGACACCATGGCTACACCTTC.